This is a list of T cell receptor beta chains from one sample in a study of response to subunit inactivated influenza vaccine. TCRdb re-called the RT-PCR reads through MiXCR, storing one row per CDR3 protein. The table shows about 480,000 distinct CDR3 sequences, with approximately 13% occurring only once. Here the sequenced sample was PBMCs from blood, taken roughly 45 days after vaccination. The receptors were sampled from a man aged 50 or older who received an inactivated influenza vaccine. Both conserved end residues are part of each CDR3. Each record gives: D gene, clone size, J gene, V gene, CDR3 protein, CDR3 DNA. A D gene is named only where the DNA matches it firmly. Size tells how often a clone was seen (once, few, many) or the class of an expanded clone, and some rows leave it out.

d_gene: TRBD2
abundance: few
j_gene: TRBJ2-1
v_gene: TRBV18
CDR3aa: CASSPPPLAGVNEQFF
CDR3nt: TGTGCCAGCTCACCACCCCCACTAGCGGGAGTTAATGAGCAGTTCTTC

d_gene: NA
abundance: few
j_gene: TRBJ2-1
v_gene: TRBV20-1
CDR3aa: CSASGLANNEQFF
CDR3nt: TGCAGTGCTAGTGGGCTAGCAAACAATGAGCAGTTCTTC

d_gene: NA
abundance: few
j_gene: TRBJ2-4
v_gene: TRBV6-2/TRBV6-3
CDR3aa: CASRPGLAKNIQYF
CDR3nt: TGTGCCAGCAGACCCGGATTAGCCAAAAACATTCAGTACTTC

d_gene: NA
abundance: NA
j_gene: TRBJ2-5
v_gene: TRBV6-2/TRBV6-3
CDR3aa: CASSSTAFQETQYF
CDR3nt: TGTGCCAGCAGTTCGACAGCCTTCCAAGAGACCCAGTACTTC

d_gene: TRBD1
abundance: NA
j_gene: TRBJ2-5
v_gene: TRBV6-5
CDR3aa: CASSYSGQGAKTQYF
CDR3nt: TGTGCCAGCAGTTACTCCGGGCAGGGGGCGAAGACCCAGTACTTC

d_gene: TRBD1
abundance: NA
j_gene: TRBJ2-5
v_gene: TRBV12-3/TRBV12-4
CDR3aa: CATGQGIVETQYF
CDR3nt: TGTGCCACCGGACAGGGAATAGTGGAGACCCAGTACTTC

d_gene: NA
abundance: many
j_gene: TRBJ2-1
v_gene: TRBV5-6
CDR3aa: CASSLGTGLPYNEQFF
CDR3nt: TGTGCCAGCAGCTTGGGAACAGGGTTACCCTACAATGAGCAGTTCTTC

d_gene: NA
abundance: NA
j_gene: TRBJ2-5
v_gene: TRBV12-3/TRBV12-4
CDR3aa: CASSLADRNQYF
CDR3nt: TGTGCCAGCAGTTTAGCCGACAGGAACCAGTACTTC

d_gene: TRBD1
abundance: many
j_gene: TRBJ2-7
v_gene: TRBV7-2
CDR3aa: CASSPGGSSYEQYF
CDR3nt: TGTGCCAGCAGTCCAGGGGGATCCTCCTACGAGCAGTACTTC

d_gene: NA
abundance: NA
j_gene: TRBJ2-7
v_gene: TRBV4-2
CDR3aa: CASSQETVYYEQYF
CDR3nt: TGTGCCAGCAGCCAAGAGACTGTCTACTACGAGCAGTACTTC

d_gene: NA
abundance: few
j_gene: TRBJ2-3
v_gene: TRBV28
CDR3aa: CASSFSWLGTDTQYF
CDR3nt: TGTGCCAGCAGTTTCTCATGGTTGGGGACAGATACGCAGTATTTT

d_gene: NA
abundance: NA
j_gene: TRBJ2-7
v_gene: TRBV7-2
CDR3aa: CASSLEDLGTSYEQYF
CDR3nt: TGTGCCAGCAGCTTAGAAGATCTGGGGACATCCTACGAGCAGTACTTC

d_gene: NA
abundance: NA
j_gene: TRBJ2-7
v_gene: TRBV12-3/TRBV12-4
CDR3aa: CASSWGQVYEQYF
CDR3nt: TGTGCCAGCAGTTGGGGGCAGGTCTACGAGCAGTACTTC

d_gene: NA
abundance: few
j_gene: TRBJ1-5
v_gene: TRBV20-1
CDR3aa: CSASRGGNQPQHF
CDR3nt: TGCAGTGCTAGTCGTGGGGGCAATCAGCCCCAGCATTTT

d_gene: NA
abundance: many
j_gene: TRBJ2-1
v_gene: TRBV15
CDR3aa: CATSLVGYNEQFF
CDR3nt: TGTGCCACCAGTCTGGTGGGCTACAATGAGCAGTTCTTC

d_gene: NA
abundance: NA
j_gene: TRBJ1-2
v_gene: TRBV28
CDR3aa: CASSLALSLGGYTF
CDR3nt: TGTGCCAGCAGCTTGGCTTTATCTCTGGGTGGCTACACCTTC

d_gene: NA
abundance: few
j_gene: TRBJ2-6
v_gene: TRBV4-3
CDR3aa: CASSQIGLGRSGANVLTF
CDR3nt: TGCGCCAGCAGCCAAATTGGCCTCGGCCGCTCTGGGGCCAACGTCCTGACTTTC

d_gene: NA
abundance: many
j_gene: TRBJ2-3
v_gene: TRBV7-2
CDR3aa: CASSYRATDTQYF
CDR3nt: TGTGCCAGCAGCTACCGGGCGACAGATACGCAGTATTTT

d_gene: NA
abundance: few
j_gene: TRBJ1-6
v_gene: TRBV15
CDR3aa: CATSRSTDHYNSPLHF
CDR3nt: TGTGCCACCAGCAGGTCTACAGACCATTATAATTCACCCCTCCACTTT

d_gene: NA
abundance: NA
j_gene: TRBJ2-7
v_gene: TRBV4-3
CDR3aa: CASSQDRGPYYEQYF
CDR3nt: TGCGCCAGCAGCCAAGATAGGGGACCGTACTACGAGCAGTACTTC

d_gene: TRBD2
abundance: NA
j_gene: TRBJ2-2
v_gene: TRBV20-1
CDR3aa: CSARDHSGGRGTGELFF
CDR3nt: TGCAGTGCTAGAGATCATAGCGGGGGGAGGGGCACCGGGGAGCTGTTTTTT

d_gene: TRBD1
abundance: many
j_gene: TRBJ2-7
v_gene: TRBV6-1
CDR3aa: CASSGGQNYEQYF
CDR3nt: TGTGCCAGCAGTGGGGGACAGAACTACGAGCAGTACTTC

d_gene: NA
abundance: few
j_gene: TRBJ2-7
v_gene: TRBV28
CDR3aa: CASSPPLANEQYF
CDR3nt: TGTGCCAGCAGTCCCCCACTAGCCAACGAGCAGTACTTC

d_gene: NA
abundance: NA
j_gene: TRBJ1-1
v_gene: TRBV19
CDR3aa: CASSSNMNTEAFF
CDR3nt: TGTGCCAGTAGTTCTAACATGAACACTGAAGCTTTCTTT

d_gene: NA
abundance: few
j_gene: TRBJ1-2
v_gene: TRBV7-8
CDR3aa: CASSLDQTNYGYTF
CDR3nt: TGTGCCAGCAGCTTAGATCAGACTAACTATGGCTACACCTTC

d_gene: TRBD1
abundance: NA
j_gene: TRBJ2-1
v_gene: TRBV18
CDR3aa: CASSLQGSYNGEQFF
CDR3nt: TGTGCCAGCTCTCTACAGGGGTCCTACAATGGTGAGCAGTTCTTC

d_gene: TRBD1
abundance: few
j_gene: TRBJ1-4
v_gene: TRBV9
CDR3aa: CASSAGTGDEKLFF
CDR3nt: TGTGCCAGCAGCGCCGGGACAGGGGATGAAAAACTGTTTTTT

d_gene: TRBD2
abundance: NA
j_gene: TRBJ2-5
v_gene: TRBV28
CDR3aa: CASSSQHYGLAEETQYF
CDR3nt: TGTGCCAGCAGCTCTCAGCATTACGGACTAGCGGAAGAGACCCAGTACTTC

d_gene: TRBD2
abundance: NA
j_gene: TRBJ2-7
v_gene: TRBV20-1
CDR3aa: CSAFSGLAGGGDEQYF
CDR3nt: TGCAGTGCTTTCTCAGGACTAGCGGGGGGTGGGGACGAGCAGTACTTC

d_gene: NA
abundance: few
j_gene: TRBJ2-2
v_gene: TRBV12-3/TRBV12-4
CDR3aa: CASNLGLLGHTGELFF
CDR3nt: TGTGCCAGCAACCTGGGTCTTCTAGGTCACACCGGGGAGCTGTTTTTT

d_gene: NA
abundance: few
j_gene: TRBJ2-1
v_gene: TRBV4-3
CDR3aa: CASSQGRDYNEQFF
CDR3nt: TGCGCCAGCAGCCAGGGCAGGGACTACAATGAGCAGTTCTTC

d_gene: TRBD1
abundance: few
j_gene: TRBJ2-4
v_gene: TRBV28
CDR3aa: CASSPTLGQRGENIQYF
CDR3nt: TGTGCCAGCAGTCCGACCTTGGGACAGCGAGGCGAAAACATTCAGTACTTC

d_gene: NA
abundance: few
j_gene: TRBJ1-1
v_gene: TRBV19
CDR3aa: CASSIIPRTGNTEAFF
CDR3nt: TGTGCCAGTAGTATAATACCTCGGACGGGGAACACTGAAGCTTTCTTT

d_gene: NA
abundance: once
j_gene: TRBJ2-1
v_gene: TRBV12-3/TRBV12-4
CDR3aa: CASSPYGDYNEQFF
CDR3nt: TGTGCCAGCAGCCCCTACGGCGACTACAATGAGCAGTTCTTC

d_gene: NA
abundance: NA
j_gene: TRBJ1-3
v_gene: TRBV28
CDR3aa: CASSFAGFGNTIYF
CDR3nt: TGTGCCAGCAGTTTCGCGGGGTTTGGAAACACCATATATTTT

d_gene: TRBD1
abundance: NA
j_gene: TRBJ1-1
v_gene: TRBV12-3/TRBV12-4
CDR3aa: CASTTTGGYTEAFF
CDR3nt: TGTGCCAGCACCACGACAGGGGGTTACACTGAAGCTTTCTTT

d_gene: TRBD2
abundance: NA
j_gene: TRBJ2-1
v_gene: TRBV20-1
CDR3aa: CSARFLGLGLAGNEQFF
CDR3nt: TGCAGTGCTAGATTCCTGGGGCTGGGACTAGCTGGCAATGAGCAGTTCTTC

d_gene: NA
abundance: few
j_gene: TRBJ1-2
v_gene: TRBV4-2
CDR3aa: CASSQEEPAKGRLRYGYTF
CDR3nt: TGTGCCAGCAGCCAAGAGGAGCCAGCTAAGGGGCGATTACGGTATGGCTACACCTTC

d_gene: TRBD2
abundance: few
j_gene: TRBJ2-7
v_gene: TRBV5-5
CDR3aa: CASSFPQAGEDEQYF
CDR3nt: TGTGCCAGCAGCTTCCCCCAGGCGGGAGAGGACGAGCAGTACTTC

d_gene: TRBD1
abundance: NA
j_gene: TRBJ1-1
v_gene: TRBV7-9
CDR3aa: CASSSDRVVNTEAFF
CDR3nt: TGTGCCAGCAGCTCGGACAGGGTGGTGAACACTGAAGCTTTCTTT

d_gene: NA
abundance: many
j_gene: TRBJ1-2
v_gene: TRBV7-2
CDR3aa: CASSLGNYGYTF
CDR3nt: TGTGCCAGCAGCTTAGGAAACTATGGCTACACCTTC

d_gene: NA
abundance: NA
j_gene: TRBJ2-2
v_gene: TRBV7-2
CDR3aa: CASSLAGPPNTGELFF
CDR3nt: TGTGCCAGCAGCTTAGCGGGCCCCCCGAACACCGGGGAGCTGTTTTTT

d_gene: TRBD2
abundance: NA
j_gene: TRBJ2-1
v_gene: TRBV15
CDR3aa: CATKGLAGYNEQFF
CDR3nt: TGTGCCACCAAGGGACTAGCGGGATACAATGAGCAGTTCTTC

d_gene: NA
abundance: many
j_gene: TRBJ1-5
v_gene: TRBV7-8
CDR3aa: CASSLSGFGGNQPQHF
CDR3nt: TGTGCCAGCAGCTTAAGCGGTTTTGGGGGCAATCAGCCCCAGCATTTT

d_gene: TRBD1
abundance: NA
j_gene: TRBJ2-7
v_gene: TRBV11-2
CDR3aa: CASSKIRDSSYEQYF
CDR3nt: TGTGCCAGCAGTAAAATCCGGGACAGCTCCTACGAGCAGTACTTC

d_gene: TRBD1
abundance: NA
j_gene: TRBJ2-7
v_gene: TRBV27
CDR3aa: CASSAYRGTGDEQYF
CDR3nt: TGTGCCAGCAGTGCCTATCGCGGGACAGGGGATGAGCAGTACTTC

d_gene: TRBD1
abundance: many
j_gene: TRBJ2-4
v_gene: TRBV29-1
CDR3aa: CSVFRDRTKNIQYF
CDR3nt: TGCAGCGTTTTCCGGGACAGAACCAAAAACATTCAGTACTTC

d_gene: TRBD2
abundance: few
j_gene: TRBJ2-7
v_gene: TRBV27
CDR3aa: CASSPRGGGGSSSYEQYF
CDR3nt: TGTGCCAGCAGTCCGCGGGGGGGAGGCGGGAGCTCTTCCTACGAGCAGTACTTC

d_gene: NA
abundance: NA
j_gene: TRBJ1-6
v_gene: TRBV27
CDR3aa: CASSLSGHQNTYNSPLHF
CDR3nt: TGTGCCAGCAGTTTATCGGGACACCAGAACACCTATAATTCACCCCTCCACTTT

d_gene: TRBD1
abundance: NA
j_gene: TRBJ1-1
v_gene: TRBV6-1
CDR3aa: CASSDWTGGTEAFF
CDR3nt: TGTGCCAGCAGTGATTGGACAGGGGGTACTGAAGCTTTCTTT

d_gene: TRBD1
abundance: many
j_gene: TRBJ1-2
v_gene: TRBV27
CDR3aa: CASKLEGAGYGYTF
CDR3nt: TGTGCCAGCAAGTTAGAGGGGGCGGGCTATGGCTACACCTTC

d_gene: NA
abundance: NA
j_gene: TRBJ2-2
v_gene: TRBV10-1
CDR3aa: CASSGVALLNTGELFF
CDR3nt: TGCGCCAGCAGTGGGGTGGCCTTGCTGAACACCGGGGAGCTGTTTTTT

d_gene: TRBD2
abundance: NA
j_gene: TRBJ2-1
v_gene: TRBV7-2
CDR3aa: CASSLSSGRRINEQFF
CDR3nt: TGTGCCAGCAGCTTAAGTAGCGGGAGGCGGATCAATGAGCAGTTCTTC

d_gene: NA
abundance: few
j_gene: TRBJ2-1
v_gene: TRBV5-1
CDR3aa: CASSPGWGAWSYNEQFF
CDR3nt: TGCGCCAGCAGCCCGGGTTGGGGGGCCTGGTCCTACAATGAGCAGTTCTTC

d_gene: NA
abundance: NA
j_gene: TRBJ1-3
v_gene: TRBV14
CDR3aa: CASSQGQYSGNTIYF
CDR3nt: TGTGCCAGCAGCCAAGGGCAGTACTCTGGAAACACCATATATTTT

d_gene: NA
abundance: NA
j_gene: TRBJ1-1
v_gene: TRBV25-1
CDR3aa: CASSDWGTGSNTEAFF
CDR3nt: TGTGCCAGCAGTGACTGGGGGACGGGGAGCAACACTGAAGCTTTCTTT

d_gene: NA
abundance: NA
j_gene: TRBJ2-7
v_gene: TRBV4-3
CDR3aa: CASSQDLPAYYEQYF
CDR3nt: TGCGCCAGCAGCCAAGATCTCCCAGCCTACTACGAGCAGTACTTC

d_gene: NA
abundance: once
j_gene: TRBJ1-1
v_gene: TRBV4-2
CDR3aa: CASSQAADRSYTEAFF
CDR3nt: TGTGCCAGCAGCCAAGCCGCAGACAGGTCATACACTGAAGCTTTCTTT

d_gene: NA
abundance: few
j_gene: TRBJ2-7
v_gene: TRBV20-1
CDR3aa: CSAMGHSVYEQYF
CDR3nt: TGCAGTGCTATGGGACACTCGGTTTACGAGCAGTACTTC